The present T cell receptor beta chain was sequenced within a study of T cell repertoires in cytomegalovirus infection. The wider study: Selection of CMV epitopes for the study included recently identified HLA-C-restricted and well-studied HLA-B-restricted ones. Study-level results: The ex vivo response was dominated by HLA-C-restricted CMV-specific TCR beta clonotypes. Summed public TCR beta family frequency identified CMV carriers bearing the relevant HLA.

This clonotype has a handful of counts. Its target is unknown. TCRdb processed the reads anew with MiXCR; each CDR3 protein has one entry. This table has some 43,000 distinct CDR3 sequences, roughly 22% appearing once. CDR1 and CDR2 (germline): SGHTA, FQGNSA. Between the trimmed V and J ends, which lost 5 bases and 3 bases, there was a span of 17 bases. CDR3 length equals 15 residues. The V gene is TRBV7-2, the J gene TRBJ2-7; tentatively, D is TRBD2 (5 bases). Sequencing was performed on CD8+ T cells from cultured PBMCs, taken from culture after CMV antigen stimulation. This TCR came from a human donor in good health (CMV status not recorded). Some clones in this sample may be carry-over from other donors' samples. The CDR3 bases are TGTGCCAGCAGCCCCTGGACTTCCAGTGACTACGAGCAGTACTTC. Its translation: CASSPWTSSDYEQYF. Looking up the rest from reference TRBV7-2 and TRBJ2-7 gives the full variable domain: GAGVSQSPSNKVTEKGKDVELRCDPISGHTALYWYRQSLGQGLEFLIYFQGNSAPDKSGLPSDRFSAERTGGSVSTLTIQRTQQEDSAVYLCASSPWTSSDYEQYFGPGTRLTVT.